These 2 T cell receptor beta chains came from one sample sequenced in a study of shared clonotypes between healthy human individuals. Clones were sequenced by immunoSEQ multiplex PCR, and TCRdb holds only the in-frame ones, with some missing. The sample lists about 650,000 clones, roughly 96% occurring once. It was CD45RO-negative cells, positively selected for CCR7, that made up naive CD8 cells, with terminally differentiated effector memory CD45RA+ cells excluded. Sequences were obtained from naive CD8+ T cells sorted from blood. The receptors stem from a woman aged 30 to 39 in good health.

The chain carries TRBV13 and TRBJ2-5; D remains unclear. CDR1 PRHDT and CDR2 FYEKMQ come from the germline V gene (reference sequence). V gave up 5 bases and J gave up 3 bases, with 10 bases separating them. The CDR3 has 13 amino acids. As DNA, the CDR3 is TGTGCCAGCAGCGTGGACCCAGAAGAGACCCAGTACTTC. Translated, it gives CASSVDPEETQYF.

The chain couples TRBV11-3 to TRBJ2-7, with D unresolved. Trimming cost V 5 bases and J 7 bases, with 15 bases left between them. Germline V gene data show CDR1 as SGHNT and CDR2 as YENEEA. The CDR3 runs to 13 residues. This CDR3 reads CASSGGWAREQYF. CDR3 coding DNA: TGTGCCAGCAGCGGCGGTTGGGCCCGGGAGCAGTACTTC.